The clone carrying this T cell receptor (beta chain) was seen just once. As processed by the authors: Amplified reference gene primers provided the basis for estimating nucleated cell counts. Method: immunoSEQ multiplex PCR; TCRdb's copy keeps in-frame clones and lacks some. V, J and clone size derive from that table, while D and trimming were established from the DNA sequence. The profile shows approximately 100,000 clones, about 85% of them singletons. The data originate from a study of blood T cell repertoires in COVID-19. In the study overall: Spain, Italy and the United States supplied samples that represented acute and convalescent COVID-19. PBMCs, B-cell-depleted T cells, or T cells provided the cDNA or gDNA that made up the material.

V was pared by 2 bases and J by 4 bases, with 6 bases of the junction left unmatched. The V gene's germline CDR1 is MDHEN and CDR2 SYDVKM. There are 15 residues in the CDR3. The sequencing input was peripheral blood. The genes are TRBV28 and TRBJ2-5; 8 bases match TRBD2. The receptor was derived from a man aged 55 to 70 with acute or convalescent COVID-19. The CDR3 spells CASSLAGGVSETQYF. The DNA for the CDR3 is TGTGCCAGCAGTTTAGCGGGAGGAGTCTCAGAGACCCAGTACTTC.